This T cell receptor (beta chain) was captured by sequencing in a study of neurological immune-mediated disorders. Across the study: Secondary progressive cases numbered 3 among the roughly 34 multiple sclerosis patients, while the other 31 were relapsing-remitting. Regarding the study as a whole: HTLV-1-associated myelopathy had the most TCR clonal expansion, and multiple sclerosis had the least, less than healthy controls. Phylogenetic analysis grouped 18 of 34 multiple sclerosis patients' repertoires together, suggesting a possible repertoire signature.

The CDR3 contains 15 residues. Germline V gene sequence: CDR1 WSHSY, CDR2 SAAADI. V was trimmed by 6 bases and J by 0 bases, leaving 13 bases between them. It was by 5'RACE with 10-nucleotide random UMIs that the cDNA was made. From the 5' RACE reads, TCRdb called clonotypes with MiXCR, one entry per CDR3 protein. Of about 66,000 distinct CDR3 sequences detected, nearly 3.5% appear once; the ten largest clones hold approximately 3.7%. This clonotype has at least ten counts. Its antigen is still unknown. The rearrangement uses TRBV10-2 and TRBJ2-3; a possible D gene is TRBD2 (6 bases). The sequenced sample was PBMCs. The origin of this receptor is a man aged 40-49 years with multiple sclerosis. This chain's CDR3 is CASSPIGTSTDTQYF. The DNA for the CDR3 is TGCGCCAGCAGCCCCATAGGGACTAGCACAGATACGCAGTATTTT.